This T cell receptor beta chain was retrieved from a study of T cell responses to AZD1222 COVID-19 vaccine (dated by TCRdb to 2020 to 2022). Describing the broader study: TCR sequencing covered roughly 230 trial participants: 200 to 220 given two doses of AZD1222 and approximately 26 given two doses of MenACWY control vaccine. Trial participants were enrolled by age into subgroups of 18-55, 56-69 and 70-plus years, and around 140, 26 and 57 TCR-sequenced participants, respectively, were included in these subgroups.

V is trimmed back by 3 bases and J by 0 bases, and the junction contains 14 bases that no gene match accounts for. According to the germline V gene, CDR1 reads SGHNT and CDR2 reads YENEEA. Reading from cysteine to phenylalanine, the CDR3 counts 20 amino acids. Just CDR3 DNA is preserved here, 60 bases in frame from base 1. The CDR3 regions of human TCRbeta chains were analyzed by immunosequencing. The authors' analysis ran thus. Repertoire TCRs were checked for matches against a reference library of SARS-CoV-2-specific TCRs that had been generated using the MIRA antigen-specificity platform. Breadth meant the fraction of unique TCRs that were SARS-CoV-2-associated, whereas depth meant the fraction of total T cells that were SARS-CoV-2-associated. Using the MIRA data, every spike-specific TCR was mapped to the spike region that the TCR reacted to and assigned to either a CD4 or a CD8 class. Log10-transformed breadth and depth values were compared by one-way ANOVA with Sidak's multiple comparisons tests. TCRdb's version of the immuneACCESS table is confined to in-frame rearrangements and falls short of the full clone set. An unresolved V gene accounts for under half of the shortfall where checked; the remainder is of unknown origin. That table furnishes V, J and clone size, whereas the DNA furnished D and trimming. This sample lists over 85,000 clones; roughly 83% were detected once. The top ten hold approximately 15% of the sample.

The time point label, as the study defines it: about 28 days (+/-7) after the second vaccine dose. Because spike-specific TCR depth and breadth did not differ between the two schedules, AZD1222 recipients who got a second dose at roughly 4 weeks were pooled with those who got a second dose at roughly 12 weeks. Samples from vaccinated people were obtained from the UK trials COV001 and COV002, which included a single-blind randomized controlled phase 2/3 trial of AZD1222 (ChAdOx1 nCoV-19) in healthy adults. For TCRbeta chain sequencing, PBMC samples from trial participants were taken at day 0 and at day 28 after the second dose. With regard to this clone: This receptor's antigen is unknown. Per-base quality was not reported, and no clone a single base away is much larger than it.

The paper as a whole reports these results and caveats: Reportedly, almost half of the unique spike-specific TCRs recognized epitopes lying outside the regions that are mutated in the B.1.351 and B.1.1.7 variants. A significant rise in spike-specific TCR breadth and depth was observed after two AZD1222 doses relative to day 0 and relative to MenACWY recipients. The 56-69-year group was small, and its depth increase did not reach significance, likely because of low power. Most participants were white British and females outnumbered males, and the authors suggested that clonal diversity may have been underestimated. Because no samples from the day 14 peak response were available, repertoires could be characterized only after the peak T cell response. The vaccine-associated CD4 TCRs covered the entire spike protein, and the dominant responses fell in regions 160-218 and 743-854. Conclusions about previously exposed vaccinees are limited, since just five or six AZD1222 recipients were seropositive for SARS-CoV-2 at baseline.

The source of this sequence is an adult who received the AZD1222 COVID-19 vaccine. Material: peripheral blood, obtained 28 days after the second AZD1222 dose. The sequence joins TRBV11-3 to TRBJ2-3, with TRBD1 identical over 11 junction bases. CDR3 protein: CASSFLAGTGGTNSTDTQYF. The bases are TGTGCCAGCAGCTTCCTCGCCGGGACAGGGGGGACCAATAGCACAGATACGCAGTATTTT.